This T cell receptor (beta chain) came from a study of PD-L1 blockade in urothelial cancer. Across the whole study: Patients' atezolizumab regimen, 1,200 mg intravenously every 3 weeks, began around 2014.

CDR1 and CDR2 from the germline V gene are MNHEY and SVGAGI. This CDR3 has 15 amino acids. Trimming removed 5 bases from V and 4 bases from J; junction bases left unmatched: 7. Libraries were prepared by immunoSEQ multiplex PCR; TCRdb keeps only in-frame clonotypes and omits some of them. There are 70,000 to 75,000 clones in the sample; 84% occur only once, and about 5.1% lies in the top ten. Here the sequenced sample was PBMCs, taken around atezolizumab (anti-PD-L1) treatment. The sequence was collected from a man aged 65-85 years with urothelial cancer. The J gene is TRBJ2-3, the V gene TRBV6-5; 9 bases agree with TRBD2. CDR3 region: CASSQTSGGADTQYF. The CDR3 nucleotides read TGTGCCAGCAGTCAGACTAGCGGAGGCGCAGATACGCAGTATTTT.